The rows below give T cell receptor beta chains drawn from one sample of a study of T-cell memory formation after mild COVID-19. MiXCR was run by TCRdb on the 5' RACE reads, yielding one entry per CDR3 protein. The table lists hundreds of thousands of distinct CDR3 sequences, around 13% of them singletons, with 20% to 25% in the top ten. The sample was PBMCs or a T cell subset sorted from them (not recorded which). The receptors shown here come from a man aged 18 to 30 who had mild COVID-19 (a few samples of this study predate the infection). Cell type and time point are not known. Both conserved end residues are part of each CDR3. Fields, in order: J gene, clone size, D gene, V gene, CDR3 protein. A D gene is named only where the DNA matches it firmly. Rows may omit the clone size; those that give it use once, few, many or a size class.

TRBJ1-2 NA TRBD1 TRBV29-1 CSVVPGTGAYGYTF
TRBJ2-3 few TRBD1 TRBV3-1 CASSRDRGADTQYF
TRBJ2-2 many TRBD2 TRBV7-3 CASSLGTSTGELFF
TRBJ2-7 few NA TRBV12-5 CASGLRIYEQYF
TRBJ2-7 few TRBD2 TRBV20-1 CSATGTSVSYEQYF
TRBJ2-7 NA NA TRBV6-2/TRBV6-3 CASSITGMSSYEQYF
TRBJ1-1 few NA TRBV12-3/TRBV12-4 CASARQVLNTEAFF
TRBJ2-3 NA TRBD2 TRBV20-1 CSASGSGGYTDTQYF
TRBJ2-1 NA TRBD2 TRBV6-2/TRBV6-3 CASSYWASGLSYNEQFF
TRBJ1-6 NA NA TRBV19 CASSFDRSPLHF
TRBJ1-5 few NA TRBV3-1 CASSRDANNQPQHF
TRBJ2-2 many TRBD1 TRBV7-2 CASSLRGQGLNTGELFF
TRBJ2-4 few NA TRBV5-4 CASSLGGRGGADIQYF
TRBJ2-3 few NA TRBV6-2/TRBV6-3 CASSYSPSDTQYF
TRBJ2-5 NA NA TRBV10-3 CAISESIQETQYF
TRBJ1-1 few TRBD1 TRBV6-6 CASGDRAEAFF
TRBJ1-5 few NA TRBV4-1 CASSYRPGGNQPQHF
TRBJ1-4 few NA TRBV6-5 CASTPTGLDEKLFF
TRBJ1-1 NA NA TRBV4-2 CASSQEKGNTEAFF
TRBJ1-6 many TRBD1 TRBV28 CASSLSTGQGVNSPLHF
TRBJ2-3 NA NA TRBV28 CATSEQGGTDTQYF
TRBJ2-2 few NA TRBV12-3/TRBV12-4 CASSNTVLGTGELFF
TRBJ2-2 many NA TRBV5-1 CASSLTANTGELFF
TRBJ2-5 few NA TRBV2 CASSQQTGKEETQYF
TRBJ1-2 NA NA TRBV5-1 CASSLGAGPTDYTF
TRBJ2-1 few TRBD2 TRBV11-2 CASVGGGAYLNEQFF